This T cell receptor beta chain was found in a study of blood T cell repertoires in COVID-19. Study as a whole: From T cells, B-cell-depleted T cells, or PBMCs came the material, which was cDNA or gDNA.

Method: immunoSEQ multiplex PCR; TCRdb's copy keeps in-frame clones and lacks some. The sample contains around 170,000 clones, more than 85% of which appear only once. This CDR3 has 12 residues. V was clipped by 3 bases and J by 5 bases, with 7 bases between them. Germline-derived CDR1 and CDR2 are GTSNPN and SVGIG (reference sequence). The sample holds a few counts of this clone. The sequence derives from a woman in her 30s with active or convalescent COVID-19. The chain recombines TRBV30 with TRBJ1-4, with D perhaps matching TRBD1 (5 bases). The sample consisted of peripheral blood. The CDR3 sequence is CAWSQGNEKLFF. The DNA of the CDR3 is TGTGCCTGGAGCCAGGGAAATGAAAAACTGTTTTTT.